This entry features one T cell receptor beta chain sequence. Its antigen is not known. The repertoire was sequenced with immunoSEQ multiplex PCR; TCRdb's copy has only in-frame clones and lacks some. The sample lists over a million clones; roughly 98% were seen once. These data are taken from a study of shared clonotypes between healthy human individuals. Study-wide findings and caveats: A handful of donors shared approximately 5% of their naive CD4 clonotypes.

Germline V gives CDR1 SGHAT, CDR2 FQNNGV. This CDR3 region has 13 residues. Trimming stripped 4 bases from V and 7 bases from J, with 11 bases between. The chain links TRBV11-2 to TRBJ2-4; possible D gene TRBD1, 6 bases. The specimen was naive CD4+ T cells sorted from blood. As for subset: CD45RA+ positively selected. This clonotype was sampled from a man aged 25-45 years in good health. The CDR3, as DNA: TGTGCCAGCAGCTCCGGGACAAAGAACATTCAGTACTTC. This codes for CASSSGTKNIQYF.